This passage covers 26 T cell receptor beta chains from one sample sequenced in a study of shared clonotypes between healthy human individuals. TCRdb's copy holds only in-frame clones and misses some; the assay was immunoSEQ multiplex PCR. The sample holds approximately 600,000 clones; roughly 96% are singletons and the top ten take 0.095% to 0.14%. Terminally differentiated effector memory CD45RA+ cells were excluded from the naive CD8 cells, which were CD45RO-negative and positively selected for CCR7. The specimen was naive CD8+ T cells sorted from blood. The receptors were sampled from a young woman in good health.

This clone was observed once. The V call is TRBV27, the J call TRBJ2-2; 7 bases are shared with TRBD2. CDR1 and CDR2 from the germline V gene are MNHEY and SMNVEV (reference sequence). CDR3 length: 16 amino acids. V lost 4 bases and J lost 5; bases outside the gene matches: 10. The CDR3, as DNA: TGTGCCAGCAGTTCCGCCGCGGGAGAGGTGACCGGGGAGCTGTTTTTT. It encodes CASSSAAGEVTGELFF.

The rearrangement uses TRBV19 and TRBJ1-2, with D unresolved. The CDR3 extends over 16 amino acids. Deletions cut 3 bases from V and 6 bases from J, with 20 bases between. From germline, CDR1 is LNHDA and CDR2 SQIVND (reference sequence). CDR3 protein: CASSIYWNRAPDGYTF. The CDR3 DNA sequence: TGTGCCAGTAGTATTTATTGGAACCGAGCTCCCGATGGCTACACCTTC.

The rearrangement links TRBV28 to TRBJ2-5, with 8 positions matching TRBD1. CDR3 length: 15 residues. The germline gives CDR1 MDHEN, CDR2 SYDVKM. Trimming took 5 bases from V and 2 from J; bases not matched to a gene: 7. Here the CDR3 reads CASSPTGQDQETQYF. The CDR3 nucleotides read TGTGCCAGCAGTCCCACGGGACAGGATCAAGAGACCCAGTACTTC.

The chain recombines TRBV19 with TRBJ1-5; 7 positions agree with TRBD1. CDR1 and CDR2 (germline): LNHDA, SQIVND (reference sequence). J was trimmed by 2 bases and V by 3 bases; bases with no gene match: 1. CDR3 length equals 14 residues. The CDR3 loop is CASSITGGNQPQHF. The CDR3 DNA follows: TGTGCCAGTAGTATCACAGGGGGCAATCAGCCCCAGCATTTT.

This chain uses TRBV5-6 with TRBJ2-2; 10 positions match TRBD1. CDR1 is SGHDT and CDR2 is YYEEEE in the germline V gene. The CDR3 contains 17 residues. Trimming cost V 4 bases and J 5 bases; bases outside gene matches: 11. CDR3 region: CASSPRWDRGRTGELFF. CDR3 DNA sequence: TGTGCCAGCAGCCCGCGGTGGGACAGGGGTCGTACCGGGGAGCTGTTTTTT.

The rearrangement uses TRBV27 and TRBJ2-7; D gene unclear. CDR3 size: 12 residues. The V end was cut by 8 bases, the J end by 3 bases, with 11 bases between. The germline V gene has CDR1 MNHEY and CDR2 SMNVEV (reference sequence). In nucleotides, the CDR3 is TGTGCCAGCGGGAACTCCCGCTACGAGCAGTACTTC. This encodes CASGNSRYEQYF.

This rearrangement joins TRBV7-9 to TRBJ2-1; D might be TRBD2 (5 bases). This CDR3 is 14 amino acids long. V was trimmed by 3 bases and J by 6 bases, leaving 12 bases between them. Germline CDR1 is SEHNR and CDR2 is FQNEAQ (reference sequence). DNA for the CDR3: TGTGCCAGCAGCTTGCTCTTTGGGAGCAATGAGCAGTTCTTC. Its protein product is CASSLLFGSNEQFF.

The V call is TRBV12-5, the J call TRBJ1-2; D uncertain. In germline, CDR1 is LGHNT, CDR2 FRNRAP. V lost 0 bases, J lost 14 bases, and 10 bases lay in between. This CDR3 has 11 residues. The CDR3 DNA is TGTGCTAGTGGTTTGGTGCGATTCGGGACCTTC. Its protein product is CASGLVRFGTF.

This clone occurred a few times. The sample carries other DNA sequences with the same CDR3. The chain employs TRBV6-5 and TRBJ2-3; no firm D call. V lost 2 bases to trimming and J lost 6 bases, with 3 bases between them. The V gene's germline CDR1 is MNHEY and CDR2 SVGAGI. This CDR3 spans 11 amino acids. The CDR3 nucleotides read TGTGCCAGCAGTTACGGGGATACGCAGTATTTT. The encoded protein is CASSYGDTQYF.

In the case of this clone: Other nucleotide sequences from this sample produce the same CDR3. The rearrangement uses TRBV9 and TRBJ1-1; unclear D gene. The length of the CDR3 is 14 residues. The germline V gene has CDR1 SGDLS and CDR2 YYNGEE. The V gene lost 0 bases and the J gene lost 4 bases, with 10 bases spanning the gap. The CDR3 nucleotides are TGTGCCAGCAGCGTAGCCTGGGGATCCACTGAAGCTTTCTTT. Amino acid sequence: CASSVAWGSTEAFF.

This sequence joins TRBV5-4 and TRBJ2-7; D might be TRBD1 or TRBD2, each matching 5 bases. The germline V and J ends were trimmed by 5 bases and 4 bases, with 13 bases remaining between them. CDR1 is SGHNT, CDR2 YYREEE, per germline (reference sequence). CDR3 length: 13 residues. The CDR3 reads CASRSGTGYEQYF. As DNA, the CDR3 is TGTGCCAGCAGGTCCGGGACGGGGTACGAGCAGTACTTC.

The chain uses TRBV5-4 and TRBJ2-7; D is perhaps TRBD2 (7 bases). V lost 1 base, J lost 1 base, and 12 bases lay in between. Germline loops: CDR1 SGHNT, CDR2 YYREEE (reference sequence). The CDR3 has 15 amino acids. The CDR3 is CASSLIGGASYEQYF. In DNA form, the CDR3 reads TGTGCCAGCAGCTTGATAGGGGGGGCTTCCTACGAGCAGTACTTC.

The chain combines TRBV5-4 with TRBJ2-7; D is ambiguous. The CDR3 is 11 amino acids. V was cut by 4 bases and J by 7 bases, with 9 bases left in between. The V gene's germline CDR1 is SGHNT and CDR2 YYREEE (reference sequence). The CDR3 protein is CASSAVGEQYF. The CDR3 nucleotides are TGTGCCAGCAGCGCTGTTGGGGAGCAGTACTTC.

The J gene is TRBJ1-6, the V gene TRBV5-6; D might be TRBD1 (5 bases). Trimming cost V 2 bases and J 8 bases, with 14 bases left between them. Germline CDR1 and CDR2: SGHDT and YYEEEE. CDR3 length: 15 amino acids. Written as DNA, the CDR3 is TGTGCCAGCAGCTTTTCCAGGGATGGTTATTCACCCCTCCACTTT. Protein sequence: CASSFSRDGYSPLHF. Complete variable domain (other parts from reference TRBV5-6 and TRBJ1-6): DAGVTQSPTHLIKTRGQQVTLRCSPKSGHDTVSWYQQALGQGPQFIFQYYEEEERQRGNFPDRFSGHQFPNYSSELNVNALLLGDSALYLCASSFSRDGYSPLHFGNGTRLTVT.

This rearrangement joins TRBV5-4 to TRBJ2-5; D gene ambiguous. The germline CDR1 and CDR2 sequences are SGHNT and YYREEE (reference sequence). The CDR3 sequence is 15 residues long. The V gene lost 3 bases and the J gene lost 1 base, with 13 bases spanning the gap. DNA for the CDR3: TGTGCCAGCAGCTCGGTGGGCCAGCCCCAAGAGACCCAGTACTTC. Translated: CASSSVGQPQETQYF.

CDR3 in DNA: TGTGCCAGCAGTCCGACAGGGGCGGACACTGAAGCTTTCTTT. This encodes CASSPTGADTEAFF. The V call is TRBV28, the J call TRBJ1-1; TRBD1 aligns across 8 bases. J gave up 3 bases and V 5 bases, and 5 bases lay outside the gene matches. The CDR3 extends over 14 amino acids. The germline V gene encodes CDR1 MDHEN and CDR2 SYDVKM. Filled out from reference TRBV28 and TRBJ1-1, the complete variable domain reads DVKVTQSSRYLVKRTGEKVFLECVQDMDHENMFWYRQDPGLGLRLIYFSYDVKMKEKGDIPEGYSVSREKKERFSLILESASTNQTSMYLCASSPTGADTEAFFGQGTRLTVV.

V is TRBV19 and J is TRBJ1-4; 10 bases are shared with TRBD1. V was clipped by 5 bases and J by 7 bases; unmatched bases: 7. The CDR3 loop spans 15 amino acids. CDR1 LNHDA and CDR2 SQIVND come from the germline V gene (reference sequence). The CDR3 bases are TGTGCCAGTAGTTCGGGACAGGGGTCGGCTGAAAAACTGTTTTTT. This gives the protein CASSSGQGSAEKLFF.

This rearrangement joins TRBV4-1 to TRBJ2-7, with 10 nucleotides matching TRBD2. This CDR3 comprises 16 residues. V dropped 6 bases and J dropped 3; count of bases not matched to a gene: 11. Germline values: CDR1 MGHRA, CDR2 YSYEKL. The CDR3 is CASRALAGGGSYEQYF. The CDR3, as DNA: TGCGCCAGCAGGGCGTTAGCGGGAGGAGGGAGCTACGAGCAGTACTTC.

The gene calls are TRBV25-1 and TRBJ2-1, with 7 nucleotides matching TRBD2. Losses at the gene ends were 1 base for V and 1 base for J; bases not matched to a gene: 10. This CDR3 contains 18 residues. From germline, CDR1 is MGHDK and CDR2 SYGVNS. CDR3 residues: CASSEFSVAGESYNEQFF. The CDR3 DNA reads as TGTGCCAGCAGTGAATTCAGTGTCGCGGGAGAATCCTACAATGAGCAGTTCTTC.

The chain combines TRBV11-2 with TRBJ2-5, with D perhaps TRBD2 (6 bases). The CDR3 totals 16 residues. The germline V and J ends were trimmed by 5 bases and 3 bases, with 19 bases remaining between them. Germline lookup yields CDR1 SGHAT and CDR2 FQNNGV. As DNA, the CDR3 is TGTGCCAGCAGCCTCGGGACTCTCCGTCAAAAAGAGACCCAGTACTTC. Amino acid sequence: CASSLGTLRQKETQYF.

The rearrangement joins TRBV2 to TRBJ2-1; D remains ambiguous. CDR1 and CDR2 (germline): SNHLY, FYNNEI. The CDR3 covers 13 residues. Trimming cost V 3 bases and J 8 bases, with 11 bases left between them. The CDR3 sequence: CASSEDVPYEQFF. The CDR3 DNA reads as TGTGCCAGCAGTGAGGACGTTCCGTATGAGCAGTTCTTC.

The V call is TRBV25-1, the J call TRBJ2-1; 10 bases map to TRBD1. J gave up 4 bases and V 5 bases, and 5 bases lay outside the gene matches. The CDR3 is made up of 15 amino acids. Looked up from germline, CDR1 is MGHDK and CDR2 is SYGVNS. CDR3 in DNA: TGTGCCAGCAGTCCGGGACAGGGGATTTACAATGAGCAGTTCTTC. Translated: CASSPGQGIYNEQFF.

This chain links TRBV5-6 with TRBJ1-1; D is ambiguous. The V gene lost 4 bases and the J gene lost 0 bases, with 7 bases spanning the gap. The CDR3 covers 13 residues. Looked up from germline, CDR1 is SGHDT and CDR2 is YYEEEE. Here the CDR3 DNA reads TGTGCCAGCAGCCCTCCGATGAACACTGAAGCTTTCTTT. Protein sequence: CASSPPMNTEAFF.

The chain couples TRBV9 to TRBJ2-1, with 11 positions matching TRBD2. Germline V gene lookup returns CDR1 SGDLS and CDR2 YYNGEE. CDR3 length equals 15 residues. The V gene end was trimmed by 3 bases and the J gene end by 8 bases; junction bases not matched to a gene: 7. The CDR3 sequence is CASSAGTSGQDEQFF. CDR3 nucleotide sequence: TGTGCCAGCAGCGCCGGGACTAGCGGCCAAGATGAGCAGTTCTTC.

The chain links TRBV4-2 to TRBJ2-5; TRBD2 matches 7 bases. TRBJ2-7 matches the DNA end more closely, so the J call is doubtful. Germline V gene data show CDR1 as LGHNA and CDR2 as YNFKEQ. The CDR3 spans 13 residues. DNA for the CDR3: TGTGCCAGCAGCCCGGGACTACTGACCGAGCAGTACTTC. Protein: CASSPGLLTEQYF.

J is TRBJ2-1 and V is TRBV7-2, with TRBD2 identical over 12 bases. Trimming took 1 base from V and 1 from J; bases not matched to a gene: 5. Germline V CDR1 and CDR2: SGHTA, FQGNSA. The length of the CDR3 is 18 residues. CDR3 residues: CASSLVLAGGWSYNEQFF. CDR3 in DNA: TGTGCCAGCAGCTTAGTACTAGCGGGAGGATGGTCCTACAATGAGCAGTTCTTC.